The 27 T cell receptor beta chains below come from one sample, sequenced in a study of cytomegalovirus exposure and HLA in healthy donors. This PCR relied on a set of 60 Vbeta primers and 13 Jbeta primers. The table came from immunoSEQ multiplex PCR; TCRdb's copy has only in-frame clones and leaves some out. The sample shows over 150,000 clones, roughly 79% of them seen only once. The sample consisted of PBMCs. The receptor set was obtained from a woman aged 45-65 years in good health and CMV-seropositive.

The chain links TRBV7-2 to TRBJ1-6, with a possible D match to TRBD1 (6 bases). The CDR3 consists of 14 residues. Looked up from germline, CDR1 is SGHTA and CDR2 is FQGNSA. V was cut by 4 bases and J by 6 bases, with 10 bases left in between. The CDR3 nucleotides are TGTGCCAGCAGCTCTACAGGGCGTAATTCACCCCTCCACTTT. This encodes CASSSTGRNSPLHF.

The chain is built from TRBV7-2 and TRBJ1-2; TRBD1 matches 8 bases. This CDR3 region has 15 residues. CDR1 and CDR2 from the germline V gene are SGHTA and FQGNSA. With 2 bases clipped from V and 4 bases from J, the junction kept 6 bases outside the gene matches. This chain's CDR3 is CASSLQGAALYGYTF. The CDR3 DNA sequence: TGTGCCAGCAGCTTACAGGGGGCGGCTCTCTATGGCTACACCTTC.

This clone has a handful of counts. At one boundary the junction diverges from the germline segment, which might be a read error. This rearrangement joins TRBV7-7 to TRBJ2-1; D is undetermined. Per the germline V gene, CDR1 is SSHAT and CDR2 is FNYEAQ (reference sequence). CDR3 length: 14 residues. The CDR3 DNA is TGTGCTAGCAGCCTCTCGCGTACCTACAATGAGCAGTTCTTC. Amino acid sequence: CASSLSRTYNEQFF.

About this clone itself: Other DNA sequences of this sample code for an identical CDR3. The CDR3 nucleotides read TGTGCCAGCTCACCGGGACTTGTAAATTACGAGCAGTACTTC. Translating it yields CASSPGLVNYEQYF. The rearrangement uses TRBV18 and TRBJ2-7, with D possibly being TRBD2 (6 bases). Germline CDR1 is KGHSH and CDR2 is LQKENI. The CDR3 is 14 amino acids. V was clipped by 3 bases and J by 4 bases, with 13 bases between them.

The V and J genes are TRBV19 and TRBJ1-2; D not certain. The CDR3 loop spans 15 amino acids. V was trimmed by 7 bases and J by 4 bases, leaving 19 bases between them. CDR1 and CDR2 (germline): LNHDA, SQIVND (reference sequence). The CDR3 bases are TGTGCCAGTACTTGGACTTCGGGGTACCTCTATGGCTACACCTTC. The encoded protein is CASTWTSGYLYGYTF.

On this clone: A read error may be the cause here, since a much bigger clone is one base away. V is TRBV27 and J is TRBJ2-5, with TRBD1 matching 9 bases. The J call is uncertain, as TRBJ2-7 better fits the DNA end. The CDR3 is 13 residues long. CDR1 and CDR2 (germline): MNHEY, SMNVEV (reference sequence). The CDR3 DNA is TGTGCCAGCAGTCACGACAGGGGGGACGAGCAGTACTTC. Its translation: CASSHDRGDEQYF.

The chain recombines TRBV28 with TRBJ2-7, with D perhaps matching TRBD2 (6 bases). The CDR3 is made up of 12 amino acids. CDR1 MDHEN and CDR2 SYDVKM come from the germline V gene. Trimming took 6 bases from V and 6 from J, leaving 12 bases between them. CDR3 region: CASSTGTLEQYF. CDR3 bases: TGTGCCAGCAGCACCGGGACTCTCGAGCAGTACTTC.

Here the CDR3 reads CASSGTLSGANVLTF. The CDR3 DNA reads TGTGCCAGTTCGGGAACCCTCTCTGGGGCCAACGTCCTGACTTTC. The genes are TRBV7-9 and TRBJ2-6; D is possibly TRBD2 (5 bases). The CDR3 runs to 15 residues. Germline V gene lookup returns CDR1 SEHNR and CDR2 FQNEAQ (reference sequence). V was trimmed by 9 bases and J by 0 bases, leaving 12 bases between them.

The CDR3 spells CASSVSLQGDGAFF. The DNA for the CDR3 is TGTGCCAGCAGCGTAAGTTTACAGGGGGACGGCGCTTTCTTT. The chain links TRBV9 to TRBJ1-1, with 8 bases fitting TRBD1. CDR1 SGDLS and CDR2 YYNGEE come from the germline V gene. V was pared by 1 base and J by 11 bases, with 10 bases of the junction left unmatched. The CDR3 runs to 14 residues.

This rearrangement joins TRBV27 to TRBJ2-2; 7 nucleotides agree with TRBD2. CDR1 MNHEY and CDR2 SMNVEV come from the germline V gene (reference sequence). The CDR3 is 14 amino acids. V gave up 5 bases and J gave up 7 bases; unmatched junction bases: 7. DNA of the CDR3: TGTGCCAGCAGTAGCGGGACCGGTTACGGGGAGCTGTTTTTT. Encoded protein: CASSSGTGYGELFF.

The chain recombines TRBV5-8 with TRBJ2-7; 7 bases map to TRBD1. The V gene's germline CDR1 is SGHTS and CDR2 YDEGEE. The J segment lost 6 bases and the V segment lost 5 bases, leaving 8 bases of the junction unmatched. This CDR3 is built from 13 residues. This CDR3 is CASSYDREGEQYF. CDR3 DNA: TGTGCCAGCAGTTACGACAGGGAAGGCGAGCAGTACTTC.

The V call is TRBV10-3, the J call TRBJ2-3; D possibly corresponds to TRBD1 (5 bases). CDR1 and CDR2 from the germline V gene are ENHRY and SYGVKD. The CDR3 runs to 15 residues. V was trimmed by 0 bases and J by 0 bases, leaving 7 bases between them. CDR3 nucleotide sequence: TGTGCCATCAGTGAGTCGCAGGGTAGCACAGATACGCAGTATTTT. It translates to CAISESQGSTDTQYF.

The V call is TRBV2, the J call TRBJ2-3; 7 positions agree with TRBD1. This CDR3 region has 13 residues. V shed 7 bases and J 3 bases; nucleotides not matched to a gene: 4. The germline gives CDR1 SNHLY, CDR2 FYNNEI. Written as DNA, the CDR3 is TGTGCCAGCAATCCACAGGGGACAGATACGCAGTATTTT. This sequence encodes CASNPQGTDTQYF.

This chain joins TRBV29-1 and TRBJ1-1; possible D gene TRBD1, 5 bases. Germline V gene lookup returns CDR1 SQVTM and CDR2 ANQGSEA. The CDR3 loop spans 12 amino acids. The germline V and J ends were trimmed by 3 bases and 10 bases, with 15 bases remaining between them. CDR3 sequence: CSVEEGVVGAFF. CDR3 coding DNA: TGCAGCGTTGAGGAAGGGGTAGTCGGAGCTTTCTTT.

This clone turned up a few times. This rearrangement joins TRBV25-1 to TRBJ1-3; a weak D match, TRBD1 (5 bases). The V end lost 4 bases, the J end lost 0 bases, and 10 bases lay between the germline ends. Looked up from germline, CDR1 is MGHDK and CDR2 is SYGVNS. CDR3 length: 15 residues. The CDR3 region has the DNA TGTGCCAGCAGTGTCAGGGAACGCTCTGGAAACACCATATATTTT. Protein sequence: CASSVRERSGNTIYF.

This rearrangement joins TRBV4-3 to TRBJ1-1; tentative D call: TRBD1 (5 bases). Germline CDR1 and CDR2: LGHNA and YSLEER. The V and J ends lost 1 base and 4 bases respectively, with 7 bases between them. The CDR3 totals 13 residues. The CDR3 region has the DNA TGCGCCAGCAGCCAAGTCGGGGGCACTGAAGCTTTCTTT. Translated, it gives CASSQVGGTEAFF.

A single count supports this clone. The rearrangement links TRBV7-2 to TRBJ2-2; D might be TRBD1 (5 bases). Germline CDR1 SGHTA, CDR2 FQGNSA. The CDR3 spans 15 residues. Deletions cut 6 bases from V and 4 bases from J, with 15 bases between. The CDR3 coding sequence is TGTGCCAGCAGTCAACCAACAGGAGCCACCGGGGAGCTGTTTTTT. Translating gives CASSQPTGATGELFF.

Comments on this clone: The same CDR3 arises from other DNA sequences in this sample as well. The rearrangement uses TRBV9 and TRBJ1-1; 7 nucleotides match TRBD1. Germline values: CDR1 SGDLS, CDR2 YYNGEE. Trimming took 0 bases from V and 1 from J; bases not matched to a gene: 3. The CDR3 covers 15 residues. The CDR3: CASSVEGQPNTEAFF. The CDR3, as DNA: TGTGCCAGCAGCGTAGAGGGACAGCCGAACACTGAAGCTTTCTTT.

This clone was seen a handful of times. The V and J genes are TRBV19 and TRBJ2-3; a weak D match, TRBD2 (6 bases). With 5 bases removed from V and 6 bases from J, the gap between germline ends came to 15 bases. The CDR3 sequence is 14 residues long. The germline CDR1 and CDR2 sequences are LNHDA and SQIVND (reference sequence). The CDR3 nucleotides read TGTGCCAGTAGTCTAGCTGCCCGGGGGGATACGCAGTATTTT. The encoded protein is CASSLAARGDTQYF.

This sequence joins TRBV15 and TRBJ1-1; TRBD1 agrees at 7 bases. The ends lost 3 bases at V and 11 bases at J; junction bases unmatched: 15. CDR3 length: 15 amino acids. Germline-derived CDR1 and CDR2 are LNHNV and YYDKDF (reference sequence). The CDR3 DNA sequence: TGTGCCACCAGCAGCCTAAGTACCGACAGGGTTGAGGCTTTCTTT. Encoded protein: CATSSLSTDRVEAFF.

The gene calls are TRBV6-5 and TRBJ1-2, with a tentative D call TRBD1 (6 bases). V was clipped by 1 base and J by 2 bases, with 14 bases between them. The CDR3 extends over 16 amino acids. In germline, CDR1 is MNHEY, CDR2 SVGAGI. As DNA, the CDR3 is TGTGCCAGCAGTTACTATGGGGGCACCCAAAACTATGGCTACACCTTC. Translation gives CASSYYGGTQNYGYTF.

Here the CDR3 DNA reads TGTGCCAGCAGTCCGAGCGGCAGCTCCTACAATGAGCAGTTCTTC. Its protein is CASSPSGSSYNEQFF. V gene TRBV5-4 combines with J gene TRBJ2-1; tentative D call: TRBD2 (5 bases). The CDR3 runs 15 residues. Germline V gene sequence: CDR1 SGHNT, CDR2 YYREEE (reference sequence). With 5 bases removed from V and 0 bases from J, the gap between germline ends came to 12 bases.

The genes are TRBV28 and TRBJ2-7, with D perhaps matching TRBD1 (6 bases). Trimming cost V 6 bases and J 0 bases, with 18 bases left between them. CDR1 and CDR2 (germline): MDHEN, SYDVKM. This CDR3 comprises 16 residues. For the CDR3, the DNA is TGTGCCAGCAGGCCCGAAACAGGGACCATCTCCTACGAGCAGTACTTC. This codes for CASRPETGTISYEQYF.

This chain links TRBV5-4 with TRBJ2-6; D gene unclear. Trimming stripped 2 bases from V and 2 bases from J, with 8 bases between. This CDR3 is 15 amino acids long. CDR1 is SGHNT, CDR2 YYREEE, per germline (reference sequence). Here the CDR3 DNA reads TGTGCCAGCAGCTTTGATGCGACTGGGGCCAACGTCCTGACTTTC. Translation: CASSFDATGANVLTF.

The rearrangement uses TRBV19 and TRBJ1-1; D may be TRBD1 (6 bases). This CDR3 is built from 15 residues. Germline CDR1 LNHDA, CDR2 SQIVND (reference sequence). Trimming left V 5 bases short and J 0 bases short, with 13 bases between. CDR3 DNA sequence: TGTGCCAGTAGTGCAAACAGGGAAATGAACACTGAAGCTTTCTTT. Protein sequence: CASSANREMNTEAFF.

The chain recombines TRBV19 with TRBJ1-2; D remains unclear. The V and J ends lost 5 bases and 4 bases respectively, with 5 bases between them. This CDR3 has 11 amino acids. The germline V gene has CDR1 LNHDA and CDR2 SQIVND (reference sequence). The CDR3 DNA follows: TGTGCCAGTAGTCCCCGCTATGGCTACACCTTC. Its translation: CASSPRYGYTF.

The gene calls are TRBV7-9 and TRBJ2-5; D call uncertain. V lost 4 bases, J lost 4 bases, and 10 bases lay in between. The CDR3 runs 13 residues. The V gene's germline CDR1 is SEHNR and CDR2 FQNEAQ (reference sequence). CDR3 nucleotide sequence: TGTGCCAGCAGCTCCCTCAGTCCAGAGACCCAGTACTTC. Translating gives CASSSLSPETQYF.